This TCR beta chain was identified during a study of blood T cell repertoires in COVID-19. Study context: Samples taken during acute and convalescent COVID-19 were collected in the United States, Italy and Spain. The cDNA or gDNA used as material had been derived from T cells, B-cell-depleted T cells, or PBMCs.

How the authors handled the data: Reference gene primer amplification gave estimated nucleated cell counts. Assay: immunoSEQ multiplex PCR; the TCRdb copy retains only in-frame clones and omits some. That table is the source of V, J and clone size, and D and trimming were worked out from the DNA. The data hold some 190,000 clones, with more than 75% observed a single time. The germline V and J ends were trimmed by 3 bases and 0 bases, with 18 bases remaining between them. The CDR3 length is 16 residues. Germline V gives CDR1 DFQATT, CDR2 SNEGSKA (reference sequence). Sequenced sample: peripheral blood. The clonotype comes from a woman between 45 and 60 years old with active or convalescent COVID-19. The chain is built from TRBV20-1 and TRBJ2-7; D possibly corresponds to TRBD2 (5 bases). Written as DNA, the CDR3 is TGCAGTGCTAGTCGCGATTCTGCGGGTCGCTCCTACGAGCAGTACTTC. It codes for CSASRDSAGRSYEQYF.